The T cell receptor beta chain described here comes from a study of CD8+ T cells in alopecia areata. Overall study context: At a dose of 5 to 10 mg twice daily, oral tofacitinib was given to treated patients. Affected scalp percentage set treated patients' severity scores. Whole-study results and caveats: Under tofacitinib, numerous expanded lesional clonotypes remained detectable in scalp and blood. Tofacitinib delivered significant drops in scalp clonality and in expanded CD8+ clones among the top 100.

This CDR3 region has 15 residues. The germline V gene encodes CDR1 MGHRA and CDR2 YSYEKL. Trimming cost V 0 bases and J 5 bases, with 10 bases left between them. A few counts support this clone. Its antigen is undetermined. Investigators isolated RNA and reverse transcribed it into cDNA to act as the sequencing template. Only in-frame clones appear in the TCRdb table, and some are missing; sequencing was by immunoSEQ multiplex PCR. Of around 97,000 clones in the sample, 70% to 90% were seen once. As to treatment: oral pan-JAK inhibitor, 5-10 mg twice daily. The sequence came from a human donor with alopecia areata. This chain connects TRBV4-1 to TRBJ2-2; the D is unclear. Sample: CD8+ T cells sorted from blood, taken at approximately week 34, from a patient treated with tofacitinib. The chain's CDR3 is CASSQERRGTGELFF. CDR3 nucleotide sequence: TGCGCCAGCAGCCAAGAGAGGCGTGGGACCGGGGAGCTGTTTTTT.